The clone carrying this T cell receptor (beta chain) is classed as medium-sized (0.01 to 0.1%) by frequency. What it binds is not known. The CDR3 has 14 residues. This entry belongs to a study of CXCR3-negative and CXCR3-positive naive CD8 T cells. Findings of the study overall: Hydrophobicity of TRB CDR3s was greater in CXCR3-positive naive cells than in CXCR3-negative naive cells.

Carrying UMI labels, the TRB cDNA libraries were prepared through 5' RACE. From the 5' RACE reads, TCRdb lists one entry per CDR3 protein and no DNA. This sample contains thousands of distinct CDR3 sequences. The source of this sequence is a human donor in good health. Some clones in this sample may be carry-over from other donors' samples. This rearrangement joins TRBV12-3 or TRBV12-4 to TRBJ1-6; TCRdb reports TRBD1, a call that lacks DNA to check it against. Sequencing was done on a sample of naive CXCR3+ CD8+ T cells from blood. Subset meaning: CD45RO-CCR7+CD27+CD95- naive CD8+ T cells expressing CXCR3 (TNR3+). CDR3 residues: CASTTGSARSPLHF.